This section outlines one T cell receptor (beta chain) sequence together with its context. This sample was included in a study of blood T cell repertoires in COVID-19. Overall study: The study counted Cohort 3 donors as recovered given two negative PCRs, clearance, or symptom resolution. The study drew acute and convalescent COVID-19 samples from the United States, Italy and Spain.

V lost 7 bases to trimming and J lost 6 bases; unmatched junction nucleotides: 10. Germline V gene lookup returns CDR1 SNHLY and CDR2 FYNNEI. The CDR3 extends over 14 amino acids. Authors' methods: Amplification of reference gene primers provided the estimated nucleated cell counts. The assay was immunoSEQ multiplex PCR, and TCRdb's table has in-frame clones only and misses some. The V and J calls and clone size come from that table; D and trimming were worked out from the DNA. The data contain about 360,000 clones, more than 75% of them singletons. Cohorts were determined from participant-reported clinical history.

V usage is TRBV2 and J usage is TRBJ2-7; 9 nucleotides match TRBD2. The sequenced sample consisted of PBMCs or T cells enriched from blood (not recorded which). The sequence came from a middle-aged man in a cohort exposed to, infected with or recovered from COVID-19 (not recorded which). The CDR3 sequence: CASTRVAGAIEQYF. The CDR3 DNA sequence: TGTGCCAGCACTCGGGTAGCGGGAGCGATCGAGCAGTACTTC.